These 27 T cell receptor beta chains share one sample of origin, sequenced in a study of identical twins. TCRdb analysed the 5' RACE reads with MiXCR anew, one entry per CDR3 protein. The sample includes fewer than 250,000 distinct CDR3 sequences, 7% to 8.5% of them seen just once. Another study also made use of these data, one on yellow fever vaccine responses in identical twins.

Sequencing was carried out using CD8+ T cells sorted from blood. These receptors were taken from a young woman in good health.

The chain joins TRBV13 to TRBJ2-1; 7 positions match TRBD2. The trim removed 5 bases at V and 4 bases at J, leaving 8 bases unmatched. Germline V gene lookup returns CDR1 PRHDT and CDR2 FYEKMQ (reference sequence). The CDR3 loop spans 15 amino acids. CDR3 loop: CASSIRGSKYNEQFF. CDR3 DNA: TGTGCCAGCAGCATACGCGGGAGTAAGTACAATGAGCAGTTCTTC. Together with reference TRBV13 and TRBJ2-1, the CDR3 gives the full variable domain: AAGVIQSPRHLIKEKRETATLKCYPIPRHDTVYWYQQGPGQDPQFLISFYEKMQSDKGSIPDRFSAQQFSDYHSELNMSSLELGDSALYFCASSIRGSKYNEQFFGPGTRLTVL.

This clonotype was observed a few times. The chain links TRBV7-8 to TRBJ1-6, with D perhaps TRBD1 (6 bases). V was shortened by 0 bases and J by 1 base, with 10 bases between the two germline ends. The CDR3 is 17 amino acids. Germline V gives CDR1 SGHVS, CDR2 FQNEAQ. CDR3 coding DNA: TGTGCCAGCAGCTTAGCGGGGGGCGGGTCCTATAATTCACCCCTCCACTTT. Translation: CASSLAGGGSYNSPLHF.

This clonotype was counted only a few times. The chain employs TRBV11-2 and TRBJ2-7; 11 bases line up with TRBD2. Losses at the gene ends were 1 base for V and 6 bases for J; bases not matched to a gene: 2. Germline V gene lookup returns CDR1 SGHAT and CDR2 FQNNGV. CDR3 length: 14 amino acids. As DNA, the CDR3 is TGTGCCAGCAGCTTAGGTAGCGGGAGGGGCGAGCAGTACTTC. Amino acids: CASSLGSGRGEQYF.

The chain uses TRBV20-1 and TRBJ2-1; the match to TRBD2 covers 9 bases. The CDR3 spans 17 residues. Trimming removed 0 bases from V and 8 bases from J; junction bases left unmatched: 14. The germline CDR1 and CDR2 sequences are DFQATT and SNEGSKA (reference sequence). The CDR3 region is CSARDLSGRPDSDEQFF. The CDR3 region has the DNA TGCAGTGCTAGAGATCTAAGCGGGAGGCCGGATAGCGATGAGCAGTTCTTC.

This clonotype was observed at least ten times. This chain links TRBV14 with TRBJ2-7, with D uncertain. Germline CDR1 SGHDN, CDR2 FVKESK. Trimming removed 0 bases at V and 3 bases at J, with 3 bases between. This CDR3 has 12 amino acids. CDR3 sequence: CASSQDNYEQYF. The CDR3 nucleotides read TGTGCCAGCAGCCAAGATAACTACGAGCAGTACTTC.

The chain joins TRBV9 to TRBJ2-3, with D possibly being TRBD1 or TRBD2 (5 bases each). The CDR3 runs 20 residues. Per the germline V gene, CDR1 is SGDLS and CDR2 is YYNGEE. The germline V and J ends were trimmed by 3 bases and 3 bases, with 29 bases remaining between them. This CDR3 is CASSEGWGEGGIIATDTQYF. CDR3 nucleotide sequence: TGTGCCAGCAGCGAGGGGTGGGGAGAGGGTGGAATCATCGCTACAGATACGCAGTATTTT. Based on the CDR3 plus reference TRBV9 and TRBJ2-3, the full variable domain is DSGVTQTPKHLITATGQRVTLRCSPRSGDLSVYWYQQSLDQGLQFLIQYYNGEERAKGNILERFSAQQFPDLHSELNLSSLELGDSALYFCASSEGWGEGGIIATDTQYFGPGTRLTVL.

In this sample, this clonotype turned up a few times. This sequence joins TRBV2 and TRBJ1-4, with a weak D call TRBD1 (5 bases). CDR1 SNHLY and CDR2 FYNNEI come from the germline V gene. The CDR3 runs 10 residues. The V gene lost 10 bases and the J gene lost 7 bases, with 7 bases spanning the gap. This CDR3 is CAIQGEKLFF. The CDR3 bases are TGTGCCATCCAGGGTGAAAAACTGTTTTTT. Full variable domain (remainder filled in from reference TRBV2 and TRBJ1-4): EPEVTQTPSHQVTQMGQEVILRCVPISNHLYFYWYRQILGQKVEFLVSFYNNEISEKSEIFDDQFSVERPDGSNFTLKIRSTKLEDSAMYFCAIQGEKLFFGSGTQLSVL.

This clonotype occurred many times. The chain recombines TRBV29-1 with TRBJ2-2, with TRBD1 matching 9 bases. With V trimmed by 7 bases and J by 6 bases, 9 bases remained unmatched. This CDR3 spans 14 amino acids. Germline lookup yields CDR1 SQVTM and CDR2 ANQGSEA. The CDR3 region is CSAARQGGAGELFF. Written as DNA, the CDR3 is TGCAGCGCCGCCCGACAGGGGGGAGCCGGGGAGCTGTTTTTT.

The V gene is TRBV7-9, the J gene TRBJ2-1; D possibly corresponds to TRBD1 (6 bases). The CDR3 is made up of 13 amino acids. The V end lost 7 bases, the J end lost 3 bases, and 10 bases lay between the germline ends. CDR1 is SEHNR and CDR2 is FQNEAQ in the germline V gene (reference sequence). The CDR3: CASTPTGYNEQFF. The CDR3 nucleotides are TGTGCCAGCACTCCGACAGGCTACAATGAGCAGTTCTTC.

V usage is TRBV5-1 and J usage is TRBJ2-1; TRBD2 agrees at 10 bases. Germline-derived CDR1 and CDR2 are SGHRS and YFSETQ. V lost 0 bases and J lost 2; bases outside the gene matches: 5. This CDR3 has 17 residues. This chain's CDR3 is CASSLELAGVPYNEQFF. As DNA, the CDR3 is TGCGCCAGCAGCTTGGAGCTAGCGGGGGTCCCCTACAATGAGCAGTTCTTC.

Many counts were recorded for this clonotype. The rearrangement links TRBV27 to TRBJ2-1, with TRBD1 matching over 7 bases. This CDR3 has 14 amino acids. Trimming cost V 5 bases and J 4 bases; bases outside gene matches: 5. The germline CDR1 and CDR2 sequences are MNHEY and SMNVEV (reference sequence). CDR3 in DNA: TGTGCCAGCAGTAACCGGGACAGTTACAATGAGCAGTTCTTC. Translation: CASSNRDSYNEQFF.

This clonotype was observed a handful of times. The V call is TRBV12-1, the J call TRBJ2-1; TRBD2, the table's D call, lacks a check against the DNA. TRBV12-1 is described as a pseudogene. The CDR3 totals 15 residues. The CDR3 DNA reads as TGTGCCAGCAGTAAGCGGGATGGGTCCTACAATGAGCAGTTCTTC. This codes for CASSKRDGSYNEQFF.

This clonotype was counted ten times or more. The V gene is TRBV3-1, the J gene TRBJ2-1; D may be TRBD2 (6 bases). The CDR3 covers 18 residues. V gave up 5 bases and J gave up 1 base, with 21 bases separating them. CDR1 is LGHDT, CDR2 YNNKEL, per germline (reference sequence). Written as DNA, the CDR3 is TGTGCCAGCAGCTTACACACGATAGCGGAGAGTTCCTACAATGAGCAGTTCTTC. Amino acids: CASSLHTIAESSYNEQFF.

The V gene is TRBV11-2, the J gene TRBJ2-7; the match to TRBD2 covers 13 bases. Germline V gives CDR1 SGHAT, CDR2 FQNNGV. With 3 bases clipped from V and 5 bases from J, the junction kept 7 bases outside the gene matches. The length of the CDR3 is 16 residues. For the CDR3, the DNA is TGTGCCAGCAGCTTTGGACTAGCGGGAGTTATGAACGAGCAGTACTTC. Protein sequence: CASSFGLAGVMNEQYF.

This clonotype has a count of ten or more. The chain employs TRBV4-1 and TRBJ2-5; no reliable D call. The V gene's germline CDR1 is MGHRA and CDR2 YSYEKL. Trimming cost V 3 bases and J 5 bases, with 10 bases left between them. The CDR3 has 13 residues. The CDR3 coding sequence is TGCGCCAGCAGCCATAGTGGTTCTGAGACCCAGTACTTC. As protein: CASSHSGSETQYF.

This clonotype was recorded many times. This chain links TRBV7-9 with TRBJ2-3; D call uncertain. CDR1 and CDR2 (germline): SEHNR, FQNEAQ (reference sequence). Trimming removed 2 bases from V and 0 bases from J, with 9 bases in between. This CDR3 region has 15 residues. CDR3 loop: CASSLNLISTDTQYF. Here the CDR3 DNA reads TGTGCCAGCAGCTTAAACCTAATAAGCACAGATACGCAGTATTTT.

Notes on this clonotype: One junction end disagrees with the germline gene, perhaps due to a read error. The chain is built from TRBV27 and TRBJ2-7, with 9 bases matching TRBD2. This CDR3 is built from 15 residues. Germline CDR1 MNHEY, CDR2 SMNVEV (reference sequence). The CDR3 sequence is CASSPPGLASHEQYF. The CDR3 DNA is TGTGCCAGCAGCCCGCCGGGACTAGCCTCCCACGAGCAGTACTTC.

This clonotype showed up just a few times. The chain has TRBV29-1 and TRBJ1-2; no reliable D call. Looked up from germline, CDR1 is SQVTM and CDR2 is ANQGSEA. The CDR3 has 11 amino acids. V lost 5 bases, J lost 5 bases, and 9 bases lay in between. The CDR3 is CSVRSVYGYTF. The CDR3 nucleotides read TGCAGCGTTAGATCCGTGTATGGCTACACCTTC.

This clonotype has ten or more counts. V usage is TRBV7-9 and J usage is TRBJ2-2, with 9 bases matching TRBD1. CDR1 is SEHNR, CDR2 FQNEAQ, per germline (reference sequence). J was trimmed by 4 bases and V by 8 bases; bases with no gene match: 8. The CDR3 spans 15 residues. CDR3 residues: CASGGTGGFTGELFF. The CDR3 region has the DNA TGTGCCAGCGGGGGTACAGGGGGCTTCACCGGGGAGCTGTTTTTT.

The rearrangement links TRBV6-5 to TRBJ2-5, with D possibly being TRBD1 or TRBD2 (7 bases each). V shed 2 bases and J shed 0 bases, with 19 bases lying between them. The V gene's germline CDR1 is MNHEY and CDR2 SVGAGI. The CDR3 length is 18 residues. The CDR3 bases are TGTGCCAGCAGTTACCCAGGGGGGGCCTACCATTACCAAGAGACCCAGTACTTC. Translated: CASSYPGGAYHYQETQYF.

The chain links TRBV20-1 to TRBJ1-1; D uncertain. Germline CDR1 reads DFQATT; CDR2 reads SNEGSKA (reference sequence). V lost 1 base to trimming and J lost 1 base, with 7 bases between them. The CDR3 covers 13 residues. CDR3 region: CSARVIRNTEAFF. The CDR3 nucleotides are TGCAGTGCTAGAGTTATCAGGAACACTGAAGCTTTCTTT.

This clonotype has only a few counts. J is TRBJ2-7 and V is TRBV2, with a tentative D call TRBD1 (6 bases). From germline, CDR1 is SNHLY and CDR2 FYNNEI. CDR3 length: 13 amino acids. The V end was cut by 8 bases, the J end by 3 bases, with 14 bases between. The CDR3 loop reads CASGLGTNYEQYV. The CDR3 coding sequence is TGTGCCAGCGGATTAGGGACAAACTACGAGCAGTACGTC.

This clonotype occurred many times. Because the CDR3's place on the DNA is in doubt, the DNA is left out and the CDR3 is given as listed by TCRdb. The chain links TRBV2 to TRBJ2-2; the D call of TRBD1 is as the table states it, not checked on the DNA. Germline values: CDR1 SNHLY, CDR2 FYNNEI. Ends included, the CDR3 has 17 residues. The CDR3: CASNFFGPGTNTGELFF.

The rearrangement uses TRBV7-9 and TRBJ2-7; 8 bases match TRBD1. CDR1 and CDR2 from the germline V gene are SEHNR and FQNEAQ (reference sequence). Unmatched junction bases numbered 6, after V lost 5 bases and J lost 0 bases. This CDR3 is built from 15 residues. Written as DNA, the CDR3 is TGTGCCAGCAGCGGACAGGGAAAAAGCTCCTACGAGCAGTACTTC. Translating gives CASSGQGKSSYEQYF.

The chain combines TRBV29-1 with TRBJ2-2; maybe TRBD2 (6 bases). CDR1 is SQVTM, CDR2 ANQGSEA, per germline. The CDR3 spans 13 residues. With 0 bases removed from V and 4 bases from J, the gap between germline ends came to 6 bases. The CDR3 sequence: CSVEERGTGELFF. The CDR3 DNA sequence: TGCAGCGTTGAAGAGCGGGGCACCGGGGAGCTGTTTTTT.

This clonotype was seen at least ten times. The chain recombines TRBV12-3 or TRBV12-4 with TRBJ2-3; 7 bases align to TRBD1. Germline trimming cut 5 bases from V and 1 base from J; bases unmatched to any gene: 6. The length of the CDR3 is 15 residues. In nucleotides, the CDR3 is TGTGCCAGCAGTAAAACAGGGGTTGGCACAGATACGCAGTATTTT. Amino acid sequence: CASSKTGVGTDTQYF.

Only a few counts were recorded for this clonotype. The genes are TRBV7-3 and TRBJ2-1; D may be TRBD2 (6 bases). Between the trimmed V and J ends, which lost 6 bases and 6 bases, there was a span of 12 bases. The CDR3 runs 13 residues. Germline CDR1 reads SGHTA; CDR2 reads FQGTGA. The chain's CDR3 is CASSPGVFNEQFF. The CDR3 DNA reads TGTGCCAGCAGTCCGGGAGTTTTCAATGAGCAGTTCTTC.